Listed below are T cell receptor beta chains from one sample, sequenced in a study of OX40 agonist ivuxolimab in advanced cancers. TCRdb's copy holds only in-frame clones and misses some; the assay was immunoSEQ multiplex PCR. The top ten hold roughly 0.67% of the sample, which has fewer than 75,000 clones, around 90% seen once. Here the sequenced sample was CD4+ or CD8+ T cells sorted from blood, taken in a trial of the OX40 agonist ivuxolimab. The origin of the receptors is an adult with an advanced solid tumor such as melanoma, head and neck, liver or kidney cancer. CDR3s leave out the opening cysteine and the closing phenylalanine or tryptophan. Not all rows give a size; the values are once, few, many and, for expanded clones, a class.

TRBV10-3	few	TRBJ2-2	AISDPGLANTGELF
TRBV29-1	-	TRBJ1-2	SVEDRVQGYGYT
TRBV30	-	TRBJ1-3	AWSPDFSSGNTIY
TRBV6-5	-	TRBJ1-2	ASSYSGPHDYGYT
TRBV5-6	-	TRBJ1-1	ASSTWDRGNTEAF
TRBV2	-	TRBJ1-2	ASRGQGGGYGYT
TRBV6-5	-	TRBJ1-5	ASSYGSSNQPQH
TRBV11-2	-	TRBJ2-6	ASSLLGDSRVSGANVLT
TRBV6-1	-	TRBJ2-7	ASRVTPPFEQY
TRBV18	once	TRBJ2-7	ASSPSTTRYEQY
TRBV5-1	-	TRBJ2-2	ASSRDRRFTGELF
TRBV15	-	TRBJ1-1	ATSTGFTEAF
TRBV18	-	TRBJ2-1	ASSPPEGINEQF
TRBV4-2	few	TRBJ1-2	ASDGGYGYT
TRBV10-3	-	TRBJ2-7	ATNLAGANYEQY
TRBV30	-	TRBJ2-4	AWRSPEGQGVYSAKNIQY
TRBV5-4	-	TRBJ1-4	ASSPGQGSRNEKLF
TRBV4-2	-	TRBJ1-5	ASSQATGGAGNQPQH
TRBV5-1	-	TRBJ2-7	ASSFRDRPWEQY
TRBV6-5	once	TRBJ1-1	ASSQGAEAF
TRBV6-5	-	TRBJ2-1	ASSYSGGGSYNEQF
TRBV7-7	-	TRBJ2-3	ASSPGTGVSDTQY
TRBV30	-	TRBJ2-1	AWSVLQGAPNEQF
TRBV28	-	TRBJ2-3	ASIRGGGTDTQY
TRBV2	-	TRBJ2-2	ASSEGSVRTGELF
TRBV9	once	TRBJ2-5	ASSGGGSGQETQY
TRBV29-1	-	TRBJ1-5	SGRDRRQPQH
TRBV28	once	TRBJ2-2	ASKMGGDTGELF
TRBV28	-	TRBJ1-6	ASSRDSNSPLH